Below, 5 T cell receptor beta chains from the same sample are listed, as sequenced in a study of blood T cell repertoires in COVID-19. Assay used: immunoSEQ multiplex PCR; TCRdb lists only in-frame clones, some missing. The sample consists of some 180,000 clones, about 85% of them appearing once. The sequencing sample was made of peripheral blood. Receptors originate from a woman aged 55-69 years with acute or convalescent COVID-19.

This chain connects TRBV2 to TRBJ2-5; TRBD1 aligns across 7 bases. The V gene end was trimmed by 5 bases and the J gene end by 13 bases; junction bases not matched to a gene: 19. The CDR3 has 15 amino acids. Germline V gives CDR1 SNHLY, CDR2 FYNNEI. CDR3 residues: CASSPTPGQQKTMYF. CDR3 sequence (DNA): TGTGCCAGCAGTCCTACGCCGGGACAGCAAAAGACGATGTACTTC.

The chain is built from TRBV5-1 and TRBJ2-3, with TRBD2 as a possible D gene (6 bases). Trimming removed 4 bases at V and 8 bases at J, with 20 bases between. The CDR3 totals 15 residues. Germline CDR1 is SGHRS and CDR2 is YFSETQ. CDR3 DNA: TGCGCCAGCAGCCCGGAGGGGAATCTCGGGGGTACGCAGTATTTT. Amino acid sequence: CASSPEGNLGGTQYF.

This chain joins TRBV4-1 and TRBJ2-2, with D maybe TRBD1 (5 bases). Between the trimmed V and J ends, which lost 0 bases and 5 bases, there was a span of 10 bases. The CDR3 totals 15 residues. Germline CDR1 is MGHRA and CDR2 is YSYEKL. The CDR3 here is CASSQDSAGTGELFF. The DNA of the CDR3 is TGCGCCAGCAGCCAAGATTCGGCAGGGACCGGGGAGCTGTTTTTT.

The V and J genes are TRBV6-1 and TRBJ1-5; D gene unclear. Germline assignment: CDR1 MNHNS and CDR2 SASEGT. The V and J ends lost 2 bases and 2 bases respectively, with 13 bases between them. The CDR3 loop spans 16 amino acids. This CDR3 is CASSEWRGAGNQPQHF. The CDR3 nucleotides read TGTGCCAGCAGTGAATGGCGGGGAGCGGGCAATCAGCCCCAGCATTTT.

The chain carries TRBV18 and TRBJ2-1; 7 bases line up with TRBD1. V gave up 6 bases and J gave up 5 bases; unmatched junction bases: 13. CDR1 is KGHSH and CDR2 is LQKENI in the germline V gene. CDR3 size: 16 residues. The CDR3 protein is CASSKTGTDSDNEQFF. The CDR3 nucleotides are TGTGCCAGCTCGAAAACCGGGACAGATTCTGACAATGAGCAGTTCTTC. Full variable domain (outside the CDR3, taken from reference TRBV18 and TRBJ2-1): NAGVMQNPRHLVRRRGQEARLRCSPMKGHSHVYWYRQLPEEGLKFMVYLQKENIIDESGMPKERFSAEFPKEGPSILRIQQVVRGDSAAYFCASSKTGTDSDNEQFFGPGTRLTVL.